The 17 T cell receptor beta chains presented below share a single source sample, sequenced in a study of shared clonotypes between healthy human individuals. Produced via immunoSEQ multiplex PCR; TCRdb's table is partial and in-frame only. The sample has about 1.1 million clones, roughly 80% seen once. Sequencing used memory CD4+ T cells from PBMCs. Stated subset: CD45RA-negative fraction. Receptors originate from a man between 18 and 35 years old in good health. Some clones in this sample may be carry-over from other donors' samples.

This clone was counted between two and nine times. The chain is built from TRBV27 and TRBJ2-3, with 7 nucleotides matching TRBD1. V shed 6 bases and J 0 bases; nucleotides not matched to a gene: 15. CDR3 size: 18 residues. The germline V gene has CDR1 MNHEY and CDR2 SMNVEV (reference sequence). CDR3 amino acids: CASSRTRTGNPSTDTQYF. The DNA for the CDR3 is TGTGCCAGCAGCCGGACACGGACAGGCAACCCTAGCACAGATACGCAGTATTTT.

The rearrangement joins TRBV11-2 to TRBJ2-3; D may be TRBD2 (6 bases). Trimming stripped 4 bases from V and 6 bases from J, with 17 bases between. The CDR3 spans 15 residues. Germline lookup yields CDR1 SGHAT and CDR2 FQNNGV. The CDR3 region has the DNA TGTGCCAGCAGCTCCGGGGGTCTTGTGGGGGATACGCAGTATTTT. This sequence encodes CASSSGGLVGDTQYF.

V is TRBV7-6 and J is TRBJ2-1; 15 nucleotides line up with TRBD2. CDR3 length: 15 residues. Unmatched junction bases numbered 3, after V lost 5 bases and J lost 7 bases. Germline CDR1 is SGHVS and CDR2 is FNYEAQ. Written as DNA, the CDR3 is TGTGCCAGCAGCCGGACTAGCGGGAGGGATAATGAGCAGTTCTTC. It codes for CASSRTSGRDNEQFF.

This clone was found once. The rearrangement uses TRBV19 and TRBJ2-1; D is unclear. From germline, CDR1 is LNHDA and CDR2 SQIVND (reference sequence). V was shortened by 4 bases and J by 3 bases, with 13 bases between the two germline ends. This CDR3 has 15 residues. CDR3 DNA: TGTGCCAGTAGTACATGGGCGGCCAGCTACAATGAGCAGTTCTTC. It is translated as CASSTWAASYNEQFF.

This clone showed up many times. V is TRBV2 and J is TRBJ2-5, with 7 bases aligning to TRBD1. Germline values: CDR1 SNHLY, CDR2 FYNNEI. J gave up 2 bases and V 5 bases, and 8 bases lay outside the gene matches. This CDR3 has 15 residues. CDR3 protein: CASSITGATQETQYF. The CDR3 bases are TGTGCCAGCAGTATTACAGGGGCCACACAAGAGACCCAGTACTTC.

The V gene is TRBV5-5, the J gene TRBJ2-5; TRBD1 matches 10 bases. This CDR3 region has 16 residues. The J segment lost 5 bases and the V segment lost 4 bases, leaving 11 bases of the junction unmatched. The germline V gene has CDR1 SGHKS and CDR2 YYEKEE (reference sequence). CDR3 protein: CASSGQGQGIWETQYF. CDR3 nucleotide sequence: TGTGCCAGCAGCGGCCAGGGACAGGGGATTTGGGAGACCCAGTACTTC.

This clone was seen a single time. The V gene is TRBV19, the J gene TRBJ1-1, with D perhaps TRBD1 (5 bases). From germline, CDR1 is LNHDA and CDR2 SQIVND (reference sequence). V shed 4 bases and J shed 4 bases, with 16 bases lying between them. This CDR3 has 15 amino acids. The CDR3: CASSTPWGKGTEAFF. CDR3 coding DNA: TGTGCCAGTAGTACCCCATGGGGCAAAGGCACTGAAGCTTTCTTT.

This chain joins TRBV25-1 and TRBJ2-1; D is unresolved. The CDR3 runs 16 residues. The germline V and J ends were trimmed by 0 bases and 3 bases, with 12 bases remaining between them. Germline values: CDR1 MGHDK, CDR2 SYGVNS. CDR3 DNA sequence: TGTGCCAGCAGTGAATATAGTGGCAGGATCTACAATGAGCAGTTCTTC. Encoded protein: CASSEYSGRIYNEQFF.

V and J are TRBV19 and TRBJ2-7; either TRBD1 or TRBD2 may supply D (5 bases each). Germline CDR1 LNHDA, CDR2 SQIVND (reference sequence). Trimming removed 4 bases from V and 7 bases from J, with 20 bases in between. The CDR3 has 15 amino acids. The CDR3 nucleotides are TGTGCCAGTAGTAAGGCGACCGGCATTTGGGGGGAGCAGTACTTC. Residues: CASSKATGIWGEQYF.

This chain joins TRBV5-1 and TRBJ2-1; 10 nucleotides agree with TRBD1. The germline CDR1 and CDR2 sequences are SGHRS and YFSETQ. V gave up 4 bases and J gave up 8 bases; unmatched junction bases: 6. The CDR3 has 14 amino acids. DNA of the CDR3: TGCGCCAGCAGCGCAGGGACAGGGGCCGATGAGCAGTTCTTC. Its translation is CASSAGTGADEQFF. The whole variable domain, filled in from reference TRBV5-1 and TRBJ2-1, reads KAGVTQTPRYLIKTRGQQVTLSCSPISGHRSVSWYQQTPGQGLQFLFEYFSETQRNKGNFPGRFSGRQFSNSRSEMNVSTLELGDSALYLCASSAGTGADEQFFGPGTRLTVL.

This clone was picked up one time. The chain combines TRBV11-2 with TRBJ2-3; tentatively, D is TRBD1 (6 bases). Germline V lookup: CDR1 SGHAT, CDR2 FQNNGV. The CDR3 consists of 16 residues. V was clipped by 6 bases and J by 4 bases, with 20 bases between them. The DNA for the CDR3 is TGTGCCAGCAGTCTCCAGGGGACGGGTAACGCAGATACGCAGTATTTT. Translation: CASSLQGTGNADTQYF.

This rearrangement joins TRBV30 to TRBJ2-5; 7 bases fit TRBD1. Germline CDR1 GTSNPN, CDR2 SVGIG (reference sequence). The CDR3 is 13 residues long. Losses at the gene ends were 5 bases for V and 5 bases for J; bases not matched to a gene: 8. CDR3 in amino acids: CAWPETGTETQYF. In DNA, the CDR3 is TGTGCCTGGCCGGAGACAGGGACGGAGACCCAGTACTTC.

The V and J genes are TRBV5-1 and TRBJ1-1; 9 bases align to TRBD1. CDR3 length: 15 amino acids. The V and J ends lost 4 bases and 4 bases, in that order; junction bases with no gene match: 8. Germline assignment: CDR1 SGHRS and CDR2 YFSETQ. CDR3 sequence reads: CASSTVGQGRTEAFF. In DNA, the CDR3 is TGCGCCAGCAGCACAGTTGGACAGGGGCGCACTGAAGCTTTCTTT. The full variable domain, in which reference TRBV5-1 and TRBJ1-1 provide the parts outside the CDR3, is KAGVTQTPRYLIKTRGQQVTLSCSPISGHRSVSWYQQTPGQGLQFLFEYFSETQRNKGNFPGRFSGRQFSNSRSEMNVSTLELGDSALYLCASSTVGQGRTEAFFGQGTRLTVV.

The gene calls are TRBV2 and TRBJ2-7; weak D call: TRBD1 (6 bases). The germline CDR1 and CDR2 sequences are SNHLY and FYNNEI. V was pared by 5 bases and J by 9 bases, with 14 bases between. The CDR3 covers 12 residues. In DNA, the CDR3 is TGTGCCAGCAGTCGTACAGGGTCGGGGCAGTACTTC. Translating it yields CASSRTGSGQYF.

This clone was detected many times. This chain uses TRBV9 with TRBJ2-5, with 8 bases matching TRBD1. Germline-derived CDR1 and CDR2 are SGDLS and YYNGEE. The CDR3 length is 14 residues. The junction had 4 bases not matched to a gene; V was cut back by 2 bases and J by 4 bases. The CDR3 reads CASSVSGQGETQYF. CDR3 nucleotide sequence: TGTGCCAGCAGCGTTAGTGGACAGGGAGAGACCCAGTACTTC. The entire variable domain, with the rest obtained from reference TRBV9 and TRBJ2-5, is as follows: DSGVTQTPKHLITATGQRVTLRCSPRSGDLSVYWYQQSLDQGLQFLIQYYNGEERAKGNILERFSAQQFPDLHSELNLSSLELGDSALYFCASSVSGQGETQYFGPGTRLLVL.

In its sample, this clone was seen a few times. Distinct nucleotide sequences in the sample also encode this CDR3. The chain uses TRBV7-9 and TRBJ2-5; 12 nucleotides match TRBD2. Trimming cost V 1 base and J 3 bases; bases outside gene matches: 0. Germline CDR1 is SEHNR and CDR2 is FQNEAQ (reference sequence). There are 15 residues in the CDR3. DNA for the CDR3: TGTGCCAGCAGCTTAGGACTAGCGGGAGAAGAGACCCAGTACTTC. Amino acids: CASSLGLAGEETQYF.

This chain links TRBV6-5 with TRBJ1-2, with TRBD1 matching over 10 bases. V gave up 6 bases and J gave up 8 bases; unmatched junction bases: 6. From germline, CDR1 is MNHEY and CDR2 SVGAGI. This CDR3 has 13 residues. The CDR3 nucleotides read TGTGCCAGCAGGAGACAGGGGGCAAAAGGCTACACCTTC. Translation gives CASRRQGAKGYTF.